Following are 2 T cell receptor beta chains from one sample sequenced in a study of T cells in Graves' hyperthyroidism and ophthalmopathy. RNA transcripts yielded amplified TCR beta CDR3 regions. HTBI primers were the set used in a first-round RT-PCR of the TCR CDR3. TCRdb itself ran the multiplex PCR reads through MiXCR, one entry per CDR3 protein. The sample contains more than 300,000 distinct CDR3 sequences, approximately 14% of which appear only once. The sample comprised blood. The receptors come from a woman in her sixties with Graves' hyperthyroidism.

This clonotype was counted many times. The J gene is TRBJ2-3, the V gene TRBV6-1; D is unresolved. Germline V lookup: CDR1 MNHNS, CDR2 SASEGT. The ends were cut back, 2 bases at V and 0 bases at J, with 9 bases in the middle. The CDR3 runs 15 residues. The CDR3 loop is CASSEYLDSTDTQYF. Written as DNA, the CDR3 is TGTGCCAGCAGTGAATACCTAGACAGCACAGATACGCAGTATTTT.

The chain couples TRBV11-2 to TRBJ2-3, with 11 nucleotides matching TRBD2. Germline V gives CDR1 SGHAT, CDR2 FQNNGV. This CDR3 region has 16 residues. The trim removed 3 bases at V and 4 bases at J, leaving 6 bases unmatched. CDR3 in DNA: TGTGCCAGCAGCTTCTTAGCGGGAGGGGGTGCAGATACGCAGTATTTT. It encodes CASSFLAGGGADTQYF.